This T cell receptor beta chain derives from a study of blood T cell repertoires in COVID-19. Study background: Specimens from acute and convalescent COVID-19 originated in the United States, Italy and Spain.

As processed by the authors: Amplification from reference gene primers served as the basis for estimated nucleated cell counts. Generated by immunoSEQ multiplex PCR, the TCRdb table keeps only in-frame clones and is missing some. Clone size and V and J calls were adopted from that table, with D and trimming inferred from the DNA. The sample lists 30,000 to 40,000 clones; roughly three quarters were seen once. The CDR3 runs 15 residues. Trimming left V 5 bases short and J 4 bases short, with 17 bases between. Germline-derived CDR1 and CDR2 are SGHTA and FQGTGA. Material for sequencing was peripheral blood. This TCR was recovered from a man older than 75 with acute or convalescent COVID-19. The chain joins TRBV7-3 to TRBJ2-5; maybe TRBD1 (6 bases). For the CDR3, the DNA is TGTGCCAGCAGCCGACCCGGGACACCGGGAGAGACCCAGTACTTC. This translates into CASSRPGTPGETQYF.